The sequence of this T cell receptor (beta chain) was determined in a study of early T cells in non-severe SARS-CoV-2 infection (dated by TCRdb to 2020 to 2022). Study-wide context: Because TCR sequencing relied on bulk RNA taken from unsorted whole blood, pairing of alpha and beta chains was not possible. Study-level results and caveats: VDJdb matching was skewed toward anti-spike CD8 responses and likely underestimated virus-specific expansions by missing private and CD4 specificities.

The method behind the library was 5' RACE. The instrument given in TCRdb is NextSeq 500. In the TCR library protocol, unique molecular identifiers were attached to individual cDNA molecules to correct for PCR bias and sequencing error. TCR alpha and beta chains were both sequenced, and the abundances of alpha and beta sequences in each sample were closely correlated with each other. The study's processing was this. V gene, J gene and CDR3 annotation of TCR sequences was performed with Decombinator V4. Expanded TCRs were defined as changing significantly between any two time points under a Poisson model with p below 0.0001. TCR abundances were normalised to the total number of TCRs sequenced in each sample and reported as counts per million. MAIT TCRs were defined by TRAV1-2 paired with TRAJ12, TRAJ20 or TRAJ33, and iNKT TCRs by TRAV10 paired with TRAJ18. A search of VDJdb, accessed on 1 November 2021, was run for TCRs annotated to CMV, EBV and SARS-CoV-2, with TCRs annotated for multiple antigens excluded. Clones were called with MiXCR by TCRdb after fastp trimmed the public reads at Q25, and only in-frame beta chains were retained. Rows are combined by CDR3 protein, so each entry shows the most common genes and DNA. The authors' filters were not applied to this entry. In this sample the table shows approximately 40,000 distinct CDR3 sequences, about a tenth of which occur a single time. The ten most abundant clones make up more than 9.5% of the sample.

This clonotype was picked up a small number of times. The antigen it recognizes is unknown. No base quality information exists; no much larger clone differs at one position. Reading from cysteine to phenylalanine, the CDR3 counts 15 amino acids. The only DNA kept is the CDR3, 45 bases in frame from the first base. Here V drops 4 bases and J drops 4 bases, and the junction holds 5 bases not matched to any gene. The study was a case-control design nested within a healthcare worker cohort in London, UK, with weekly nasopharyngeal swab PCR tests and blood sampling. Healthcare workers were recruited during the week of the UK lockdown, between 23 and 31 March 2020, and followed weekly for up to roughly 15 weeks.

The chain joins TRBV12-3 or TRBV12-4 to TRBJ1-1, with 11 bases in between that match TRBD1. The sample consisted of whole blood. The sequence came from an adult who was a healthcare worker with PCR-confirmed SARS-CoV-2 infection or an uninfected control (not recorded which). DNA sequence: TGTGCCAGCAGTTCCGGACAGGGGGCGCGCACTGAAGCTTTCTTT. It specifies CASSSGQGARTEAFF.